The rows below give T cell receptor beta chains drawn from one sample of a study of molecular identifiers for immune sequencing clone quantification. TCRdb re-called the PCR reads with MiXCR, one entry per CDR3 protein. Here the sample spans approximately 630,000 distinct CDR3 sequences, 25% being singletons. Specimen: naive CD8+ T cells from blood, with Jurkat cell RNA spiked in. The origin of the receptors is a human donor in good health. Some libraries in this study had Jurkat cell RNA spiked in. Each CDR3 is given with its conserved first and last residue. Fields, in order: J gene, D gene, clone size, V gene, CDR3 length, CDR3 DNA, CDR3 protein. The D gene is left open where the match is weak. Clone size, where shown, is once, few, many, or a class for clones that have expanded.

>TRBJ1-1|TRBD1|few|TRBV6-2/TRBV6-3|15
TGTGCCAGCAGTTACAGTAGGACAGGGTCATTTGGAGCTTTCTTT
CASSYSRTGSFGAFF
>TRBJ2-2|-|few|TRBV20-1|17
TGCAGTGCTAGAGATTATAGTTACGGGGAGAACACCGGGGAGCTGTTTTTT
CSARDYSYGENTGELFF
>TRBJ2-7|TRBD2|few|TRBV20-1|15
TGCAGTGCCACCCCGGCAGCGGGAGGGAATTACGAGCAGTACTTC
CSATPAAGGNYEQYF
>TRBJ2-1|-|few|TRBV11-2|13
TGTGCCAGCAGCCGAGGGGTAGGGGGAGAGCAGTTCTTC
CASSRGVGGEQFF
>TRBJ1-2|-|few|TRBV6-2/TRBV6-3|14
TGTGCCAGCAGTACCCCTGCCGGCTCCTATGGCTACACCTTC
CASSTPAGSYGYTF
>TRBJ1-1|-|many|TRBV7-9|14
TGTGCCAGCAGCTTAGAAAAATTGAACACTGAAGCTTTCTTT
CASSLEKLNTEAFF
>TRBJ1-1|-|few|TRBV7-9|18
TGTGCCAGCAGCCATGCCGTTAAACCCACTGGGAGAAACACTGAAGCTTTCTTT
CASSHAVKPTGRNTEAFF
>TRBJ1-4|TRBD1|few|TRBV7-2|17
TGTGCCAGCAGCACCGGGACAGGGGGTTACGGTAATGAAAAACTGTTTTTT
CASSTGTGGYGNEKLFF
>TRBJ2-1|TRBD2|many|TRBV28|14
TGTGCCAGCACCCTAGCGGTCCTATACAATGAGCAGTTCTTC
CASTLAVLYNEQFF
>TRBJ2-1|-|many|TRBV7-6|15
TGTGCCAGCAGCCCCAAGCGGGTCCACCACAATGAGCAGTTCTTC
CASSPKRVHHNEQFF
>TRBJ1-5|-|many|TRBV6-6|16
TGTGCCAGCAGTGCAGGGACGGTTCTTAGCAATCAGCCCCAGCATTTT
CASSAGTVLSNQPQHF
>TRBJ2-2|-|few|TRBV6-5|15
TGTGCCAGCAGTTACTCGATTCAAAACACCGGGGAGCTGTTTTTT
CASSYSIQNTGELFF
>TRBJ2-3|-|many|TRBV9|15
TGTGCCAGCAGCCCTAGTTGGACTAGCACAGATACGCAGTATTTT
CASSPSWTSTDTQYF
>TRBJ1-1|-|many|TRBV15|13
TGTGCCACCAGCAGAGATGGAGCCAGGGAAGCTTTCTTT
CATSRDGAREAFF
>TRBJ2-5|-|many|TRBV20-1|13
TGCAGTGCAAAGGGGGTATACCAAGAGACCCAGTACTTC
CSAKGVYQETQYF
>TRBJ2-1|TRBD1|few|TRBV4-1|17
TGCGCCAGCAGCCAAGAGCCAGGGGGCGCCGGGTACAATGAGCAGTTCTTC
CASSQEPGGAGYNEQFF
>TRBJ2-7|TRBD2|-|TRBV6-1|15
TGTGCCAGCAGTGAATCTAGCGGGTATCCCTACGAGCAGTACTTC
CASSESSGYPYEQYF
>TRBJ2-7|-|many|TRBV20-1|15
TGCAGTGCTAGAGATGAACAGGCGTTGACCTACGAGCAGTACTTC
CSARDEQALTYEQYF
>TRBJ1-4|TRBD1|few|TRBV20-1|13
TGCAGTGCTACTAGGGACAGGGAAGAAAAACTGTTTTTT
CSATRDREEKLFF
>TRBJ1-5|TRBD1|many|TRBV4-1|17
TGCGCCAGCAGCCAAGGCTCCGGGACAGGGGCAAATCAGCCCCAGCATTTT
CASSQGSGTGANQPQHF
>TRBJ2-3|TRBD2|many|TRBV2|15
TGTGCCAGCACTATAGCGGGGGGAAGGACAGATACGCAGTATTTT
CASTIAGGRTDTQYF
>TRBJ1-5|-|few|TRBV11-2|15
TGTGCCAGCAGCTTAAATCAAGCGGGGAATCAGCCCCAGCATTTT
CASSLNQAGNQPQHF
>TRBJ2-7|TRBD1|-|TRBV6-2/TRBV6-3|16
TGTGCCAGCAGTTACTCTCCCGGACAGGGGTACCACGAGCAGTACTTC
CASSYSPGQGYHEQYF
>TRBJ2-1|TRBD1|many|TRBV4-1|15
TGCGCCAGCAGCCAAGATAAGGGACAGGGCAATGAGCAGTTCTTC
CASSQDKGQGNEQFF
>TRBJ2-1|TRBD2|-|TRBV4-3|16
TGCGCCAGCAGCCAGTTCGGGGGACTAGCGGACAATGAGCAGTTCTTC
CASSQFGGLADNEQFF
>TRBJ2-5|TRBD2|-|TRBV7-6|15
TGTGCCAGCAGCCTTCTCGGGGGGGGTTTTGAGACCCAGTACTTC
CASSLLGGGFETQYF
>TRBJ2-2|-|-|TRBV13|15
TGTGCCAGCAGCTTAGGCCCGAGGGGGATCGGGGAGCTGTTTTTT
CASSLGPRGIGELFF
>TRBJ2-3|TRBD2|-|TRBV29-1|18
TGCAGCGTCGGCGGGGGGACTAGCGGGGGGGTGAGCACAGATACGCAGTATTTT
CSVGGGTSGGVSTDTQYF
>TRBJ2-3|-|few|TRBV21-1|17
TGTGCCAGCACCCTAGGCGGGCCTGTTGAGGGTGGAGATACGCAGTATTTT
CASTLGGPVEGGDTQYF
>TRBJ2-7|TRBD2|-|TRBV20-1|14
TGCAGTGCTGAGAGAGCGGGGGTCACCTACGAGCAGTACTTC
CSAERAGVTYEQYF
>TRBJ1-1|-|few|TRBV3-1|14
TGTGCCAGCAGCCATGGGGCCATGAACACTGAAGCTTTCTTT
CASSHGAMNTEAFF
>TRBJ1-5|TRBD1|-|TRBV4-1|18
TGCGCCCGCAGCCAAGTTTCGGAGACGGACAGGGGGCGCGAGCCCCAGCATTTT
CARSQVSETDRGREPQHF
>TRBJ2-3|TRBD2|few|TRBV27|14
TGTGCCAGCAGGACCCTAGCGGCTCCAGATACGCAGTATTTT
CASRTLAAPDTQYF
>TRBJ2-5|-|few|TRBV20-1|13
TGCAGTGCTAAGACAGCGTACCAAGAGACCCAGTACTTC
CSAKTAYQETQYF
>TRBJ1-1|TRBD1|many|TRBV7-9|16
TGTGCCAGCAGCTCCGCCACATACAGGGGTAACACTGAAGCTTTCTTT
CASSSATYRGNTEAFF
>TRBJ2-3|TRBD2|few|TRBV4-3|19
TGCGCCAGCAGCCAAGATGTGGGACTAGCGGGAGGATTGGCAGATACGCAGTATTTT
CASSQDVGLAGGLADTQYF
>TRBJ2-1|-|many|TRBV6-5|14
TGTGCCAGCAGTAGTACGGGGGCCCACAATGAGCAGTTCTTC
CASSSTGAHNEQFF
>TRBJ1-1|TRBD1|many|TRBV29-1|16
TGCAGCGTTAAGGGGGCCGAAGGGGCTCGGAACACTGAAGCTTTCTTT
CSVKGAEGARNTEAFF
>TRBJ2-1|TRBD1|few|TRBV7-9|13
TGTGCCAGCAGCTCGACAGGGAACAATGAGCAGTTCTTC
CASSSTGNNEQFF
>TRBJ1-5|-|many|TRBV28|16
TGTGCCAGCAGCGGACCTGGGAGTTTCGGCAATCAGCCCCAGCATTTT
CASSGPGSFGNQPQHF
>TRBJ1-5|-|-|TRBV25-1|16
TGTGCCAGCAGTGATGGCACAGGTGATAGCAATCAGCCCCAGCATTTT
CASSDGTGDSNQPQHF
>TRBJ2-3|-|-|TRBV9|13
TGTGCCAGCAGCCCCCCCCGGACAGATACGCGGTATTTT
CASSPPRTDTRYF